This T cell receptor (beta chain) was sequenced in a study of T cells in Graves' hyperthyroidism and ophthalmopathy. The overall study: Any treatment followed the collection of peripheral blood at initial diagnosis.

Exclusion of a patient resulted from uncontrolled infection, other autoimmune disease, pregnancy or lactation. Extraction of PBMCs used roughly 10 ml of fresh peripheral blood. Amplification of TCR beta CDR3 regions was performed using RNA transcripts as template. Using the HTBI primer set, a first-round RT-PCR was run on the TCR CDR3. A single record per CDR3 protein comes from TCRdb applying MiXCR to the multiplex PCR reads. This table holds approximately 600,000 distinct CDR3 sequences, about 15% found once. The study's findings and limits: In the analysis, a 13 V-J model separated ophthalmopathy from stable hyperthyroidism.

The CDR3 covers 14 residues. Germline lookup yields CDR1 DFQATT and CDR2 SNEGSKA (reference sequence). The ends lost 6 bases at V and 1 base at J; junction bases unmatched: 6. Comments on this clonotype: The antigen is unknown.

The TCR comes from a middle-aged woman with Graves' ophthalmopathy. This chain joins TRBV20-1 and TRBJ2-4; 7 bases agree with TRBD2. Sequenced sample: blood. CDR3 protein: CSAHGRRAKNIQYF. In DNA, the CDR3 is TGCAGTGCCCACGGGAGGCGGGCCAAAAACATTCAGTACTTC.